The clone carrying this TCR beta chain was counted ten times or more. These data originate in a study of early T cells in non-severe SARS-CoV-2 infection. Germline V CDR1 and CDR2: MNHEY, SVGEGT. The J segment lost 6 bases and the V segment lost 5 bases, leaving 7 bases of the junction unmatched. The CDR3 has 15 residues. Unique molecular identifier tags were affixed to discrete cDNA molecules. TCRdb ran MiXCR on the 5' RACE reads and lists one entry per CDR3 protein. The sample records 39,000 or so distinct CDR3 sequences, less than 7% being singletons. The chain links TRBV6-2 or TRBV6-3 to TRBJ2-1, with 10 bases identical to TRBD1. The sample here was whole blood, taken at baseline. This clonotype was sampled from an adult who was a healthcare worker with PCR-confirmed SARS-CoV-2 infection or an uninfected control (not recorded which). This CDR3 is CASSPGTGAGNEQFF. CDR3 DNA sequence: TGTGCCAGCAGTCCGGGGACAGGGGCGGGCAATGAGCAGTTCTTC.